This T cell receptor beta chain was identified in a study of control samples from healthy donors and cancer patients. The CDR3 has 16 amino acids. The V and J ends lost 0 bases and 3 bases respectively, with 13 bases between them. CDR1 and CDR2 (germline): LNHNV, YYDKDF (reference sequence). Data came from immunoSEQ multiplex PCR; TCRdb stores just in-frame clones and leaves some out. This repertoire shows about 220,000 clones, about 94% found once; its top ten account for less than 1.6%. Material: blood. The TCR sequence derives from a middle-aged man in good health. This chain joins TRBV15 and TRBJ2-3; D is undetermined. CDR3 region: CATSRDPWGETDTQYF. The CDR3 nucleotides read TGTGCCACCAGCAGAGATCCCTGGGGTGAGACAGATACGCAGTATTTT. Drawing the rest from reference TRBV15 and TRBJ2-3, the complete variable domain is DAMVIQNPRYQVTQFGKPVTLSCSQTLNHNVMYWYQQKSSQAPKLLFHYYDKDFNNEADTPDNFQSRRPNTSFCFLDIRSPGLGDTAMYLCATSRDPWGETDTQYFGPGTRLTVL.